The clone carrying this T cell receptor (beta chain) was detected many times. Its antigen is not known. The record originates from a study of regulatory T cells in long-lasting Graves disease. On the study more broadly: Graves' patients (newly diagnosed) had been on antithyroid drugs under 3 months. Regarding the study as a whole: Persistent patients had more shared public clonotypes (around 2,700) than new patients (approximately 970). TRBV28, TRBJ1-2 and TRBJ2-5 emerged as the favored segments in persistent disease.

Libraries of TCR beta came from iRepertoire HTBI primers plus Arm-PCR of CDR3 regions. TCRdb recomputed calls from the multiplex PCR reads with MiXCR, one row per CDR3 protein. This table holds approximately 300,000 distinct CDR3 sequences, over 15% found once. Time point noted: newly diagnosed GD, antithyroid drugs for less than 3 months. The authors made the TCR library using RNA they extracted from PBMCs. EDTA tubes collected around 8.7 milliliters of peripheral blood. Germline CDR1 reads GTSNPN; CDR2 reads SVGIG (reference sequence). Germline trimming cut 2 bases from V and 3 bases from J; bases unmatched to any gene: 3. This CDR3 comprises 15 residues.

The clonotype comes from a female donor with Graves disease. This chain uses TRBV30 with TRBJ2-2, with 10 bases aligning to TRBD2. The specimen comprised peripheral blood mononuclear cells (PBMCs), sampled at new diagnosis, from a patient treated with antithyroid drugs. In nucleotides, the CDR3 is TGTGCCTGGAGTTACCTAGCGGGGGACACCGGGGAGCTGTTTTTT. It specifies CAWSYLAGDTGELFF.